The entry that follows covers one TCR beta chain sequence. Its specificity is unknown. This entry comes from a study of cytotoxic CD8 clonotypes in ibrutinib-treated CLL. Study findings and constraints: Clonality rose at ibrutinib response and fell back toward baseline at progression. Clonality was higher at baseline than in age-matched healthy donors and tracked circulating CD8+ T-cell counts.

Data came from immunoSEQ multiplex PCR; TCRdb stores just in-frame clones and leaves some out. The sample contains fewer than 90,000 clones, around two thirds of which appear only once. Germline V gene data show CDR1 as MNHEY and CDR2 as SVGAGI. V lost 2 bases, J lost 3 bases, and 13 bases lay in between. The CDR3 totals 15 residues. The material sequenced was PBMCs, taken after 12 months of ibrutinib treatment. V is TRBV6-5 and J is TRBJ1-2; unclear D gene. The receptor was derived from a human donor with chronic lymphocytic leukemia. The CDR3, as DNA: TGTGCCAGCAGTTACAGTCTAGGGTTTTACTATGGCTACACCTTC. Translating it yields CASSYSLGFYYGYTF.